Following are 13 T cell receptor beta chains from one sample sequenced in a study of blood T cell repertoires in COVID-19. Sequencing was performed with immunoSEQ multiplex PCR; in TCRdb, only in-frame clones are kept and a portion is missing. Of about 250,000 clones detected, roughly 83% appear once; the ten largest clones hold more than 7%. Source material: peripheral blood. All receptors come from a man of 80 years or more with acute or convalescent COVID-19.

The V call is TRBV5-1, the J call TRBJ2-7; no firm D call. The V and J ends lost 4 bases and 2 bases respectively, with 19 bases between them. The CDR3 is 16 residues long. Germline lookup yields CDR1 SGHRS and CDR2 YFSETQ. Written as DNA, the CDR3 is TGCGCCAGCAGCCCTACCCGAGCGCACAACACCTACGAGCAGTACTTC. It encodes CASSPTRAHNTYEQYF.

V is TRBV6-5 and J is TRBJ2-2; D gene ambiguous. Trimming took 4 bases from V and 5 from J, leaving 5 bases between them. There are 12 residues in the CDR3. CDR1 and CDR2 (germline): MNHEY, SVGAGI. The CDR3 bases are TGTGCCAGCAGTTTGACAACCGGGGAGCTGTTTTTT. The encoded protein is CASSLTTGELFF.

The CDR3 spells CASSLARDRAGTEAFF. CDR3 DNA: TGTGCCAGCAGCTTAGCCCGGGACAGGGCAGGGACTGAAGCTTTCTTT. This rearrangement joins TRBV7-9 to TRBJ1-1; 9 bases are shared with TRBD1. CDR3 length equals 16 residues. V dropped 0 bases and J dropped 5; count of bases not matched to a gene: 7. Germline V gives CDR1 SEHNR, CDR2 FQNEAQ (reference sequence).

The chain employs TRBV27 and TRBJ1-5; the match to TRBD1 covers 7 bases. Germline CDR1 is MNHEY and CDR2 is SMNVEV (reference sequence). Losses at the gene ends were 2 bases for V and 0 bases for J; bases not matched to a gene: 10. CDR3 size: 18 residues. The CDR3 region is CASSLRRDRSYSNQPQHF. CDR3 DNA: TGTGCCAGCAGTTTACGGCGGGACAGATCCTATAGCAATCAGCCCCAGCATTTT.

The chain uses TRBV10-3 and TRBJ2-2; 8 bases are a match to TRBD1. Trimming at V came to 4 bases and at J to 6 bases, leaving 10 bases not matched to a gene. Germline V CDR1 and CDR2: ENHRY, SYGVKD. The CDR3 loop spans 16 amino acids. DNA of the CDR3: TGTGCCATCAGTGCCGTTAGGACAGGGATACCCGGGGAGCTGTTTTTT. It encodes CAISAVRTGIPGELFF.

This rearrangement joins TRBV30 to TRBJ1-6; the D gene is possibly TRBD1 (5 bases). Germline V lookup: CDR1 GTSNPN, CDR2 SVGIG (reference sequence). CDR3 length: 15 amino acids. Trimming removed 0 bases from V and 7 bases from J, with 13 bases in between. The CDR3 protein is CAWSVRAGLNSPLHF. Written as DNA, the CDR3 is TGTGCCTGGAGTGTCAGAGCAGGGCTCAATTCACCCCTCCACTTT.

This clone was counted between two and nine times. V and J are TRBV3-1 (or the pseudogene TRBV3-2) and TRBJ2-5; 9 bases agree with TRBD2. This CDR3 is built from 15 residues. Germline V gene sequence: CDR1 LGHDT, CDR2 YNNKEL (reference sequence). With 1 base clipped from V and 3 bases from J, the junction kept 3 bases outside the gene matches. Written as DNA, the CDR3 is TGTGCCAGCAGCCAAGGCGGGAGGGCTAAAGAGACCCAGTACTTC. As protein: CASSQGGRAKETQYF.

The chain recombines TRBV7-9 with TRBJ1-5, with 7 positions matching TRBD1. The junction had 3 bases not matched to a gene; V was cut back by 3 bases and J by 1 base. Germline V gives CDR1 SEHNR, CDR2 FQNEAQ (reference sequence). CDR3 size: 15 residues. The CDR3 sequence: CASSFDRESNQPQHF. The CDR3 DNA reads as TGTGCCAGCAGCTTTGACAGGGAAAGCAATCAGCCCCAGCATTTT.

V usage is TRBV6-5 and J usage is TRBJ2-7, with a possible D match to TRBD1 (7 bases). The CDR3 totals 14 residues. CDR1 MNHEY and CDR2 SVGAGI come from the germline V gene. V was cut by 7 bases and J by 3 bases, with 16 bases left in between. The CDR3: CASTHGGGYYEQYF. Written as DNA, the CDR3 is TGTGCCAGCACCCACGGAGGGGGCTACTACGAGCAGTACTTC.

The V call is TRBV6-6, the J call TRBJ2-7; D may be TRBD2 (5 bases). The CDR3 spans 11 residues. The V and J ends lost 7 bases and 7 bases respectively, with 11 bases between them. Germline CDR1 and CDR2: MNHNY and SVGAGI (reference sequence). This CDR3 reads CASTRTGEQYF. CDR3 DNA: TGTGCCAGCACCCGGACTGGGGAGCAGTACTTC.

The rearrangement uses TRBV18 and TRBJ2-7; D is ambiguous. The CDR3 loop spans 15 amino acids. Trimming took 0 bases from V and 2 from J, leaving 11 bases between them. Germline lookup yields CDR1 KGHSH and CDR2 LQKENI. CDR3 nucleotide sequence: TGTGCCAGCTCACCACCGGGCGTCAGTACCTACGAGCAGTACTTC. Encoded protein: CASSPPGVSTYEQYF.

The chain couples TRBV24-1 to TRBJ2-5; 7 bases align to TRBD1. The CDR3 covers 15 residues. With 3 bases clipped from V and 1 base from J, the junction kept 4 bases outside the gene matches. Germline V gene lookup returns CDR1 KGHDR and CDR2 SFDVKD. The CDR3 nucleotides read TGTGCCACCAGTGATGAGGGGACAGTCCAAGAGACCCAGTACTTC. Translation: CATSDEGTVQETQYF.

This clone was observed a single time. The CDR3 protein is CASSSGQGGYNEQFF. In DNA form, the CDR3 reads TGTGCCAGCAGCTCGGGACAGGGGGGCTACAATGAGCAGTTCTTC. The chain is built from TRBV13 and TRBJ2-1, with TRBD1 matching over 11 bases. After removal of 4 bases from V and 3 bases from J, the junction contained 2 bases not matched to a gene. Germline V lookup: CDR1 PRHDT, CDR2 FYEKMQ (reference sequence). This CDR3 is built from 15 residues.